This TCR beta chain was identified during a study of T cells after yellow fever vaccination. General observations from the study: Most primary-vaccination clones reappeared after the booster (about 96% CD4, about 87% CD8).

In its sample, this clonotype was seen many times. Its target is not known. Germline V CDR1 and CDR2: SGHRS, YFSETQ. The CDR3 length is 15 residues. The J segment lost 2 bases and the V segment lost 4 bases, leaving 5 bases of the junction unmatched. MiXCR, run by TCRdb on the 5' RACE reads, gives a single entry per CDR3 protein. The sample has about 300,000 distinct CDR3 sequences, around 7% seen once. The rearrangement uses TRBV5-1 and TRBJ2-5; 10 bases agree with TRBD2. The TCR was taken from a man between 18 and 35 years old who received the YFV17D yellow fever vaccine. The sample in question was PBMCs, obtained 45 days after the first yellow fever vaccination. The CDR3 here is CASSPRAGGQETQYF. The CDR3 coding sequence is TGCGCCAGCAGCCCTCGAGCGGGGGGGCAAGAGACCCAGTACTTC.